This TCR beta chain was identified in a study of CD8+CD57+ T cells in acquired aplastic anemia. Profiling that covered TCR beta VDJ and CDR3 relied on genomic DNA as its template. TCRdb re-called the reads through MiXCR, storing one row per CDR3 protein. The sample consists of fewer than 200,000 distinct CDR3 sequences, 63% of them appearing once. This clonotype was observed a handful of times. The J segment lost 6 bases and the V segment lost 6 bases, leaving 6 bases of the junction unmatched. The germline CDR1 and CDR2 sequences are ENHRY and SYGVKD. CDR3 length: 14 amino acids. V usage is TRBV10-3 and J usage is TRBJ2-1; TRBD2 aligns across 9 bases. This clonotype was sampled from a human donor in good health. The sequenced sample consisted of sorted CD4+, CD8+, or CD8+CD57+ T cells (not recorded which) from PBMCs. The CDR3 here is CAIREGLASNEQFF. In nucleotides, the CDR3 is TGTGCCATCAGGGAGGGACTAGCATCCAATGAGCAGTTCTTC.